This TCR beta chain came from a study of blood T cells in healthy people across ages. Whole-study context: Through template switching, about one barcoded beta molecule was captured per two T cells, as measured in model experiments. Findings and caveats of the study: It was not possible, with unsorted PBMCs, to conclusively compare naive and antigen-experienced cells.

Peripheral blood samples of 9 to 10 milliliters were drawn from each donor. On this clonotype: Its antigen is still unknown.

The CDR3 loop spans 13 amino acids. Germline V gives CDR1 LGHNA, CDR2 YSLEER. Between the trimmed V and J ends, which lost 7 bases and 1 base, there was a span of 10 bases. A second PCR, run for roughly 6 to 11 cycles, used a sample-barcoded 5' primer plus a J-beta primer mix. TCRdb called the 5' RACE reads again in MiXCR, with one record for every CDR3 protein. The sample holds around 1,600,000 distinct CDR3 sequences, about 42% seen once. The chain has TRBV4-3 and TRBJ1-1; possible D gene TRBD1, 6 bases. The receptor's source is a woman under 30 in good health. The source material was blood. CDR3 nucleotide sequence: TGCGCCAGCACCCTGGACAGGAACACTGAAGCTTTCTTT. Residues: CASTLDRNTEAFF.